This T cell receptor (beta chain) was recorded in a study of T-cell memory formation after mild COVID-19. Findings of the study overall: Contracting clones, day 15 to 85, had balanced CD4/CD8, and later expanders favored CD4+. Pre-infection memory held some responding clones, suggesting pre-existing cross-reactive T cells responded.

Researchers used 5'RACE with constant-segment primers to make TCR alpha and TCR beta cDNA libraries that carry sample barcodes and UMIs. MiXCR, run by TCRdb on the 5' RACE reads, gives a single entry per CDR3 protein. The table shows more than 250,000 distinct CDR3 sequences, with around 15% occurring only once. This clonotype was found a few times. Its target is unknown. The sequence was collected from a man aged 18 to 29 who had mild COVID-19 (a few samples of this study predate the infection). Cell type and time point are not known. The sequencing input was PBMCs or a T cell subset sorted from them (not recorded which).

The CDR3: CASSAGYTGELFF. The DNA of the CDR3 is TGTGCCAGCAGCGCCGGATACACCGGGGAGCTGTTTTTT. This chain uses TRBV7-6 with TRBJ2-2; the D is unclear. Germline-derived CDR1 and CDR2 are SGHVS and FNYEAQ. The CDR3 covers 13 residues. Between the trimmed V and J ends, which lost 5 bases and 3 bases, there was a span of 7 bases.